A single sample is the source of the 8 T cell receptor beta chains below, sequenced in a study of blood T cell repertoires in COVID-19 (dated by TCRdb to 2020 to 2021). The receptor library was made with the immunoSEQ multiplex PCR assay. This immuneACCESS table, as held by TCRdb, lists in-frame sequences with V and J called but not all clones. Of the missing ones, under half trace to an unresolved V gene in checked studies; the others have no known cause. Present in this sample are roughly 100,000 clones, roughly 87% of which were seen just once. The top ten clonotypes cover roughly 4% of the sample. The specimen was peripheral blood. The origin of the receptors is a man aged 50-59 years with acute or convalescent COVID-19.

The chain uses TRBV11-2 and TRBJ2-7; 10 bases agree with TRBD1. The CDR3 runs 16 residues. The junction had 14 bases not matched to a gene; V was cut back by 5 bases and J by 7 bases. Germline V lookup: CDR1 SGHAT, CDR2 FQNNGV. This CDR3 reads CASSGRTGGGSREQYF. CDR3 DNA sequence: TGTGCCAGCAGCGGCCGGACAGGGGGTGGGTCCCGGGAGCAGTACTTC.

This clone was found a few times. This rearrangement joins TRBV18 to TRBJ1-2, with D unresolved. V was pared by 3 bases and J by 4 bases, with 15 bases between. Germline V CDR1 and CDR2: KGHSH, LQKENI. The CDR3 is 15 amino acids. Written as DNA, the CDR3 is TGTGCCAGCTCACCTTCCGGCGCGGGGATCTATGGCTACACCTTC. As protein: CASSPSGAGIYGYTF. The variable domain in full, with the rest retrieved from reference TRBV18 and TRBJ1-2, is NAGVMQNPRHLVRRRGQEARLRCSPMKGHSHVYWYRQLPEEGLKFMVYLQKENIIDESGMPKERFSAEFPKEGPSILRIQQVVRGDSAAYFCASSPSGAGIYGYTFGSGTRLTVV.

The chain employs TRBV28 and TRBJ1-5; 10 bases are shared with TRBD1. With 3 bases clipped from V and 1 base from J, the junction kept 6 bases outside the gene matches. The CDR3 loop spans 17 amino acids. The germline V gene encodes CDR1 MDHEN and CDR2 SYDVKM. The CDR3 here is CASSLETGGKSNQPQHF. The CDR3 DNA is TGTGCCAGCAGTTTGGAGACAGGGGGCAAAAGCAATCAGCCCCAGCATTTT.

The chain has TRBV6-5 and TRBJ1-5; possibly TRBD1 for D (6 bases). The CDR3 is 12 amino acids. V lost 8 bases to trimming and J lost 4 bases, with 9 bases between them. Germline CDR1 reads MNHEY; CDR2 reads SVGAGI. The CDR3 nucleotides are TGTGCCAGCCGAACAGGGAATCAGCCCCAGCATTTT. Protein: CASRTGNQPQHF.

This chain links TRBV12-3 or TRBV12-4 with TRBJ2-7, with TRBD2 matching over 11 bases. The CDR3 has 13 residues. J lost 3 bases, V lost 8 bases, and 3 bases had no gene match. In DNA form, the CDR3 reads TGTGCCAGCGGACTAGCGGGCGACTACGAGCAGTACTTC. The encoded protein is CASGLAGDYEQYF.

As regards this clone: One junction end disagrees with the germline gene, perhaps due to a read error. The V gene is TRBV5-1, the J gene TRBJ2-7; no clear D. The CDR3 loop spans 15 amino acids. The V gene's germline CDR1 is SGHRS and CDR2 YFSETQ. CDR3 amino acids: CASSLDSRVSDEQYF. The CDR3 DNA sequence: TGCGCCAGCAGCTTGGACTCCCGGGTCTCCGACGAGCAGTACTTC.

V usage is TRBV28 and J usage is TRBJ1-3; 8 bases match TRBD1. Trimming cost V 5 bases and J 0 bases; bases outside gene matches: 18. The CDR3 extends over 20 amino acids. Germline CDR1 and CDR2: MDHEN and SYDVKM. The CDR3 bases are TGTGCCAGCAGTCTTCGGAGACAGGGGATCGAAATCGGCTCTGGAAACACCATATATTTT. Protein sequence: CASSLRRQGIEIGSGNTIYF.

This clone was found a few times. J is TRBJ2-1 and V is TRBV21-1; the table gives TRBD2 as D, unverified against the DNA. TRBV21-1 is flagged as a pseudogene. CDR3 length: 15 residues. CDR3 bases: TGTGCCAGCAGCGAGACCGGAGGCTCCTACAATGAGCAGTTCTTC. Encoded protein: CASSETGGSYNEQFF.